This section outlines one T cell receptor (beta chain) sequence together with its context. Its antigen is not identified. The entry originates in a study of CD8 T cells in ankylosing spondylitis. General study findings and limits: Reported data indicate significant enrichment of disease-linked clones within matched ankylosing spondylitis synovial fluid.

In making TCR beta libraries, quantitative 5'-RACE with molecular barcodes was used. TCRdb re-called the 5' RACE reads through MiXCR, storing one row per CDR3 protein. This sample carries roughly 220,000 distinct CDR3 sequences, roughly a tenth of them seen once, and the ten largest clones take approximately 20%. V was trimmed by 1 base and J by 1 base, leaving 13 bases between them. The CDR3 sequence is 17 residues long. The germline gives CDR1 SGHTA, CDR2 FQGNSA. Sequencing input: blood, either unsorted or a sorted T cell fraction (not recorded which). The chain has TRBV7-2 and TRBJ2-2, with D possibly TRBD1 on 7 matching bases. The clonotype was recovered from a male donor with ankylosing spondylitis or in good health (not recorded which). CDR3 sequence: CASSLGRGRGNTGELFF. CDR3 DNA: TGTGCCAGCAGCTTAGGGAGGGGGCGGGGGAACACCGGGGAGCTGTTTTTT.